This TCR beta chain was recorded in a study of cytomegalovirus exposure and HLA in healthy donors. In the study overall: When 350 to 400 donors were genotyped, roughly 78% of them were found to fall in the Caucasian-associated ancestry cluster. Study conclusions and caveats: Data from an earlier analysis indicated that most TCR beta V segments were productive either about 87% or about 30% of the time. In vitro, three CMV-associated chains proved specific for CMV antigens. An analysis that was carried out later associated some 17,000 TCR beta sequences with HLA alleles at 0.05 false discovery rate.

Per germline, CDR1 SEHNR and CDR2 FQNEAQ (reference sequence). With 3 bases removed from V and 3 bases from J, the gap between germline ends came to 13 bases. This CDR3 is built from 15 residues. As for this clone: Its antigen remains unknown.

Primers for the PCR totalled 60 Vbeta and 13 Jbeta. Data came from immunoSEQ multiplex PCR; TCRdb stores just in-frame clones and leaves some out. The sample has around 85,000 clones; more than 70% are singletons. This receptor was taken from a man aged 55 to 70 in good health and CMV-seronegative. Material for sequencing was PBMCs. V and J are TRBV7-9 and TRBJ2-3; maybe TRBD2 (7 bases). The CDR3 coding sequence is TGTGCCAGCAGCTTTTTAGGGGGGGGGACAGATACGCAGTATTTT. Protein sequence: CASSFLGGGTDTQYF.